Detailed here is one T cell receptor (beta chain). Its specific antigen is unknown. No base-level quality is on record; no much larger clone is a single base apart. This sample stems from a study of OX40 agonist ivuxolimab in advanced cancers. As for the study more broadly: Ivuxolimab was an agonistic, fully human IgG2 monoclonal antibody directed against OX40 (CD134), a costimulatory receptor. Partial responses occurred in three dose-escalation patients: two with cutaneous melanoma and one with hepatocellular carcinoma. In the dose-escalation cohort, around four fifths of patients were male, and the mean age was approximately 60 years, with a range of about 23 to 90. The paper covers the monotherapy dose-escalation part of the phase I ivuxolimab trial, which included N = 52 patients. Prior anti-PD-1, anti-PD-L1 or anti-CTLA-4 therapy was permitted, and 40% of dose-escalation patients had received checkpoint inhibitors. Of the 50 to 55 dose-escalation patients, hepatocellular carcinoma was present in roughly 19, melanoma in approximately 15, renal cell carcinoma in 9 and head and neck cancer in 9. Intravenous ivuxolimab was administered to patients every 2 weeks at six dose levels: 0.01, 0.1, 0.3, 1.5, 3 and 10 mg/kg. Peripheral TCRbeta sequencing was intended to test whether TCR sequence diversity was altered and clonal T-cell expansion was caused by ivuxolimab. Findings and caveats that apply to the study as a whole: Low levels of normalized T-cell clonal expansion were also seen in some patients who did not respond. The antigen specificity of the clonally expanded peripheral T cells was not determined. After ivuxolimab, expanded clones were on average more numerous among CD8+ T cells than among CD4+ T cells. At doses of 0.1 to 3.0 mg/kg, clonal expansion of both CD4+ and CD8+ T cells in blood was seen between baseline and week 6. In the 0.1-3.0 mg/kg groups, partial responders had among the lowest normalized peripheral clonal expansion, particularly in CD8+ T cells.

Genomic DNA was extracted from sorted cells for sequencing of the TCRbeta CDR3 region. The immunoSEQ Assay was used for sequencing of TCRbeta CDR3 regions. TCRdb holds this immuneACCESS table with in-frame rearrangements only. Some clones are missing; in checked studies, unresolved V genes explain under half, and the rest has no known cause. Across this sample there are roughly 49,000 clones, with around 84% seen only once. Clones ranked in the top ten supply 1.5% to 2% of the sample. Including the terminal cysteine and phenylalanine, the CDR3 comprises 15 residues. Kept here is only the CDR3 DNA, which spans 45 bases and is read in frame from base 1. Patients with autoimmune disease history or receiving systemic immunosuppression were excluded from the trial. Peripheral blood for TCR sequencing was collected from all dose cohorts at baseline, on cycle 4 day 1, and on cycle 7 day 1. Samples were obtained from an open-label, multicenter, first-in-human phase I dose-escalation trial of ivuxolimab. Adults with locally advanced or metastatic melanoma, renal cell, hepatocellular, or head and neck squamous cell carcinoma were enrolled in the trial. Before TCR sequencing, CD4+ and CD8+ T cells were separately sorted from peripheral blood.

The sequenced sample was CD4+ or CD8+ T cells sorted from blood, obtained in a trial of the OX40 agonist ivuxolimab. The sequence was collected from an adult with an advanced solid tumor such as melanoma, head and neck, liver or kidney cancer. The rearrangement joined TRBV21-1 to TRBJ2-3; the tabulated D call, TRBD1, remains unverified against the DNA. TRBV21-1 is classified as a pseudogene. The DNA sequence is as follows: TGTGCCAGCAGCATTGGACAGGGAGGCACAGATACGCAGTATTTT. Its coded protein is CASSIGQGGTDTQYF.